Below are 16 T cell receptor beta chains sequenced from a single sample in a study of cytomegalovirus exposure and HLA in healthy donors. Use of 60 Vbeta and 13 Jbeta primers characterized the PCR. Sequencing used immunoSEQ multiplex PCR; TCRdb keeps in-frame clones, though not all of them. The repertoire holds around 150,000 clones, with roughly 84% as singletons. Sequenced sample: PBMCs. Every receptor here comes from a woman aged 18-29 years in good health and CMV-seronegative.

The chain recombines TRBV6-1 with TRBJ1-5; D is unclear. V was pared by 2 bases and J by 0 bases, with 8 bases between. This CDR3 comprises 15 residues. Germline loops: CDR1 MNHNS, CDR2 SASEGT. The CDR3 reads CASSEQIYSNQPQHF. Here the CDR3 DNA reads TGTGCCAGCAGTGAACAGATTTATAGCAATCAGCCCCAGCATTTT.

This clone was seen a handful of times. The rearrangement links TRBV5-6 to TRBJ1-2; 9 bases match TRBD1. The trim removed 3 bases at V and 7 bases at J, leaving 10 bases unmatched. Germline-derived CDR1 and CDR2 are SGHDT and YYEEEE. CDR3 length: 15 residues. CDR3: CASSSTRDREVGYTF. CDR3 sequence (DNA): TGTGCCAGCAGCTCCACCCGGGACAGGGAGGTTGGCTACACCTTC.

The J gene is TRBJ2-7, the V gene TRBV5-5, with 10 nucleotides matching TRBD1. The CDR3 totals 14 residues. The germline V gene encodes CDR1 SGHKS and CDR2 YYEKEE (reference sequence). The junction had 6 bases not matched to a gene; V was cut back by 4 bases and J by 5 bases. In nucleotides, the CDR3 is TGTGCCAGCAGCCTGGGACAGGGGACCCACGAGCAGTACTTC. This gives the protein CASSLGQGTHEQYF.

This clone was observed a single time. The junction departs from the called germline gene at one end, perhaps through a read error. The DNA for the CDR3 is TGTGCCAGCAGCTTAGCAGGGACTCTAGCCAAAAACAGTCAGTACTTC. Translated, it gives CASSLAGTLAKNSQYF. The rearrangement uses TRBV7-9 and TRBJ2-4; D is possibly TRBD2 (6 bases). In germline, CDR1 is SEHNR, CDR2 FQNEAQ (reference sequence). CDR3 length: 16 amino acids.

This chain joins TRBV5-1 and TRBJ2-3; D is uncertain. The CDR3 consists of 16 residues. With 0 bases removed from V and 0 bases from J, the gap between germline ends came to 11 bases. Germline lookup yields CDR1 SGHRS and CDR2 YFSETQ. The CDR3 nucleotides are TGCGCCAGCAGCTTGGTAGGCAGGTCTAGCACAGATACGCAGTATTTT. Encoded protein: CASSLVGRSSTDTQYF.

The chain carries TRBV11-2 and TRBJ2-7; 9 bases map to TRBD1. V shed 3 bases, J shed 7 bases, and the junction held 1 base outside the gene matches. Germline CDR1 is SGHAT and CDR2 is FQNNGV. This CDR3 contains 12 residues. CDR3 in amino acids: CASSLTGGEQYF. DNA for the CDR3: TGTGCCAGCAGCTTGACAGGGGGAGAGCAGTACTTC. Full variable domain (outside the CDR3, taken from reference TRBV11-2 and TRBJ2-7): EAGVAQSPRYKIIEKRQSVAFWCNPISGHATLYWYQQILGQGPKLLIQFQNNGVVDDSQLPKDRFSAERLKGVDSTLKIQPAKLEDSAVYLCASSLTGGEQYFGPGTRLTVT.

The CDR3 DNA sequence: TGTGCCAGCAGCCCTAGAACAGGGGAGGTAACCTACGAGCAGTACTTC. Translated: CASSPRTGEVTYEQYF. This chain links TRBV7-6 with TRBJ2-7; a weak D match, TRBD1 (7 bases). Trimming removed 5 bases at V and 2 bases at J, with 19 bases between. Germline V gene data show CDR1 as SGHVS and CDR2 as FNYEAQ. The CDR3 spans 16 residues.

This clone has only a few counts. An end of the junction differs from the germline gene, which may be a read error. This sequence joins TRBV19 and TRBJ2-7, with D perhaps matching TRBD2 (6 bases). Germline CDR1 reads LNHDA; CDR2 reads SQIVND (reference sequence). The CDR3 length is 13 residues. The CDR3 loop is CASSLDYRDCRYF. Here the CDR3 DNA reads TGTGCCAGTAGTCTAGATTACCGGGACTGCCGGTACTTC. Complete variable domain (other parts from reference TRBV19 and TRBJ2-7): DGGITQSPKYLFRKEGQNVTLSCEQNLNHDAMYWYRQDPGQGLRLIYYSQIVNDFQKGDIAEGYSVSREKKESFPLTVTSAQKNPTAFYLCASSLDYRDCRYFGPGTRLTVT.

The chain is built from TRBV5-1 and TRBJ2-7; D call uncertain. This CDR3 has 13 amino acids. V gave up 4 bases and J gave up 5 bases, with 13 bases separating them. Looked up from germline, CDR1 is SGHRS and CDR2 is YFSETQ. The CDR3 here is CASSRPRNDEQYF. For the CDR3, the DNA is TGCGCCAGCAGCCGTCCTAGAAACGACGAGCAGTACTTC.

J is TRBJ1-2 and V is TRBV27; D possibly corresponds to TRBD1 (5 bases). Germline CDR1 and CDR2: MNHEY and SMNVEV (reference sequence). V was trimmed by 6 bases and J by 2 bases, leaving 13 bases between them. This CDR3 region has 14 residues. The CDR3 is CASSSRGVNYGYTF. The CDR3 DNA sequence: TGTGCCAGCAGCTCCCGGGGGGTGAACTATGGCTACACCTTC.

The chain employs TRBV7-7 and TRBJ2-1; 9 bases align to TRBD2. Germline CDR1 and CDR2: SSHAT and FNYEAQ (reference sequence). The CDR3 runs to 15 residues. The V and J ends lost 4 bases and 0 bases, in that order; junction bases with no gene match: 1. CDR3 in amino acids: CASSYSGGSYNEQFF. The CDR3 nucleotides read TGTGCCAGCAGCTATAGCGGGGGCTCCTACAATGAGCAGTTCTTC.

The rearrangement links TRBV28 to TRBJ1-1, with D perhaps matching TRBD1 (6 bases). V gave up 6 bases and J gave up 4 bases, with 15 bases separating them. This CDR3 has 14 amino acids. Germline CDR1 MDHEN, CDR2 SYDVKM. CDR3 nucleotides: TGTGCCAGCAGCCCCACAGGGTGGTTCACTGAAGCTTTCTTT. Its protein product is CASSPTGWFTEAFF.

Only a few counts were recorded for this clone. CDR3 residues: CASSLVGGRTDTQYF. The CDR3 bases are TGTGCCAGCAGCTTAGTAGGGGGTAGAACAGATACGCAGTATTTT. The chain carries TRBV11-2 and TRBJ2-3; TRBD1 is a possible D gene (6 bases). V gave up 1 base and J gave up 3 bases, with 11 bases separating them. CDR1 and CDR2 (germline): SGHAT, FQNNGV. The CDR3 spans 15 residues.

The chain joins TRBV5-1 to TRBJ2-4; D is unresolved. The CDR3 is made up of 19 amino acids. Trimming took off 1 base at V and 2 bases at J, with 22 bases between the two ends. Germline CDR1 is SGHRS and CDR2 is YFSETQ. CDR3 nucleotides: TGCGCCAGCAGCTTGTATCTTTCGACTGACCTCCTGTCCAAAAACATTCAGTACTTC. This gives the protein CASSLYLSTDLLSKNIQYF.

This chain joins TRBV6-1 and TRBJ2-1; a weak D match, TRBD1 (6 bases). V gave up 5 bases and J gave up 1 base, with 9 bases separating them. Germline-derived CDR1 and CDR2 are MNHNS and SASEGT. The CDR3 contains 14 residues. DNA of the CDR3: TGTGCCAGCAGTACAGGGTGGTCCTACAATGAGCAGTTCTTC. Protein sequence: CASSTGWSYNEQFF.

V gene TRBV10-3 combines with J gene TRBJ1-6, with D perhaps matching TRBD1 (5 bases). The CDR3 contains 14 residues. Germline CDR1 ENHRY, CDR2 SYGVKD. The CDR3 sequence: CATWGEANNSPLHF. In nucleotides, the CDR3 is TGTGCTACCTGGGGGGAGGCGAATAATTCACCCCTCCACTTT.